Listed below are T cell receptor beta chains from one sample, sequenced in a study of CD8 T cells in ankylosing spondylitis. Using its own MiXCR run on the 5' RACE reads, TCRdb lists one record per CDR3 protein. This table holds 110,000 to 150,000 distinct CDR3 sequences, 7% to 10% found once. Input material: synovial fluid, either unsorted or a sorted T cell fraction (not recorded which). Every receptor here comes from a male donor with ankylosing spondylitis. The CDR3 runs from the conserved cysteine through the conserved F or W. The order of the fields is V gene, clone size, D gene, J gene, CDR3 DNA, CDR3 protein. The D gene is left open where the match is weak. Part of the rows lack a size; the others show once, few, many or a class for expanded clones.

>TRBV2|many|-|TRBJ1-2
TGTGCCAGCAGCGGAGGGACGGGCGGAGGCGGCTACACCTTC
CASSGGTGGGGYTF
>TRBV28|many|TRBD1|TRBJ2-7
TGTGCCAGCAGACGGGACAGGGGATTTTCTTACGAGCAGTACTTC
CASRRDRGFSYEQYF
>TRBV5-1|many|-|TRBJ2-7
TGCGCCAGCAGCTCCACGGCGGGGGCGGACGAGCAGTACTTC
CASSSTAGADEQYF
>TRBV4-3|many|-|TRBJ1-6
TGCGCCAGCAGCCAAATCCCCGGGGGTGGTTCACCCCTCCACTTT
CASSQIPGGGSPLHF
>TRBV12-3/TRBV12-4|few|-|TRBJ1-2
TGTGCCAGCAGTTTCGACCTTGGGGGGTATGGCTACACCTTC
CASSFDLGGYGYTF
>TRBV11-3|many|-|TRBJ1-6
TGTGCCAGCAGCGAGGACACGAATTCACCCCTCCACTTT
CASSEDTNSPLHF
>TRBV29-1|-|TRBD2|TRBJ2-7
TGCAGCGGGCGGACTAGCGGGCTTTCCTCCGAGCAGTACTTC
CSGRTSGLSSEQYF
>TRBV18|-|-|TRBJ2-5
TGTGCCAGCTCACCACTCAGGGACCAAGAGACCCAGTACTTC
CASSPLRDQETQYF
>TRBV5-1|many|-|TRBJ1-3
TGCGCCAGCAGCTTGGAGCCAGGGGCTGGAAACACCATATATTTT
CASSLEPGAGNTIYF
>TRBV19|few|-|TRBJ2-5
TGTGCCAGTAGTATCCGGGGGTTTCGAGAGACCCAGTACTTC
CASSIRGFRETQYF
>TRBV12-3/TRBV12-4|many|TRBD2|TRBJ2-3
TGTGCCAGCAGTTTCCGGGGGGATACAGATACGCAGTATTTT
CASSFRGDTDTQYF
>TRBV18|few|-|TRBJ1-6
TGTGCCAGCTCACAAACGGCCGAGGGCGAACCCCTCCACTTT
CASSQTAEGEPLHF
>TRBV4-1|-|-|TRBJ2-7
TGCGCCAGCAGCCCCTATATGGGCGGTGTCTACGAGCAGTACTTC
CASSPYMGGVYEQYF
>TRBV10-3|many|TRBD1|TRBJ2-1
TGTGCCATCAGAAGAGAAACAGGGGATGAGCAGTTCTTC
CAIRRETGDEQFF
>TRBV20-1|many|-|TRBJ1-1
TGCAGTGCGAGCGATACAGTGAACGCTGAAGCTTTCTTT
CSASDTVNAEAFF
>TRBV5-1|many|TRBD1|TRBJ2-7
TGCGCCAGCAGCTGGGGGACAGGGTACTACGAGCAGTACTTC
CASSWGTGYYEQYF
>TRBV6-1|-|-|TRBJ2-1
TGTGCCAGCAGTGCAGGGGTTTCCTACAATGAGCAGTTCTTC
CASSAGVSYNEQFF
>TRBV15|many|-|TRBJ2-1
TGTGCCACCAGCAGAGATGGGCAGGTTGGAGACAATGAGCAGTTCTTC
CATSRDGQVGDNEQFF
>TRBV5-1|many|-|TRBJ2-7
TGCGCCAGCAGCGTATCGACAGGATACGAGCAGTACTTC
CASSVSTGYEQYF
>TRBV3-1|many|-|TRBJ2-1
TGTGCCAGCAGCCAAGATCGAACGGAGTACAATGAGCAGTTCTTC
CASSQDRTEYNEQFF
>TRBV5-4|many|TRBD2|TRBJ2-3
TGTGCCAGCAGCCCAGGGACTAGCATATCCACAGATACGCAGTATTTT
CASSPGTSISTDTQYF
>TRBV10-3|many|-|TRBJ2-7
TGTGCCATCAGTGAACTACAGGTCGAGAACGAGCAGTACTTC
CAISELQVENEQYF
>TRBV7-9|-|-|TRBJ1-5
TGTGCCAGCAGCAAGGACGGGAATCAGCCCCAGCATTTT
CASSKDGNQPQHF
>TRBV4-2|many|-|TRBJ2-5
TGTGCCAGCAGCCCACGACTAGGTCAAGAGACCCAGTACTTC
CASSPRLGQETQYF
>TRBV20-1|-|TRBD1|TRBJ1-1
TGCAGTGCCCTGGACAGGGGGCTCACTGAAGCTTTCTTT
CSALDRGLTEAFF
>TRBV5-1|many|TRBD2|TRBJ2-3
TGCGCCAGCAGCTACAGCGGGGGAACAGATACGCAGTATTTT
CASSYSGGTDTQYF
>TRBV12-3/TRBV12-4|-|-|TRBJ1-3
TGTGCCAGCAGTCCATGGGCCCAAGGTACCATATATTTT
CASSPWAQGTIYF
>TRBV7-2|many|TRBD1|TRBJ2-2
TGTGCCAGCAGAAAACAGGGGGCGAGCACCGGGGAGCTGTTTTTT
CASRKQGASTGELFF
>TRBV20-1|many|TRBD1|TRBJ2-3
TGCAGTGCTTTACAGGGGGATACGCAGTATTTT
CSALQGDTQYF
>TRBV7-2|many|TRBD2|TRBJ2-1
TGTGCCAGCAGCGTCCGACTAGCGGATCTTTACAATGAGCAGTTCTTC
CASSVRLADLYNEQFF
>TRBV20-1|many|TRBD2|TRBJ2-1
TGCAGTGCTACACGACTAGCACCCCCCTACAATGAGCAGTTCTTC
CSATRLAPPYNEQFF